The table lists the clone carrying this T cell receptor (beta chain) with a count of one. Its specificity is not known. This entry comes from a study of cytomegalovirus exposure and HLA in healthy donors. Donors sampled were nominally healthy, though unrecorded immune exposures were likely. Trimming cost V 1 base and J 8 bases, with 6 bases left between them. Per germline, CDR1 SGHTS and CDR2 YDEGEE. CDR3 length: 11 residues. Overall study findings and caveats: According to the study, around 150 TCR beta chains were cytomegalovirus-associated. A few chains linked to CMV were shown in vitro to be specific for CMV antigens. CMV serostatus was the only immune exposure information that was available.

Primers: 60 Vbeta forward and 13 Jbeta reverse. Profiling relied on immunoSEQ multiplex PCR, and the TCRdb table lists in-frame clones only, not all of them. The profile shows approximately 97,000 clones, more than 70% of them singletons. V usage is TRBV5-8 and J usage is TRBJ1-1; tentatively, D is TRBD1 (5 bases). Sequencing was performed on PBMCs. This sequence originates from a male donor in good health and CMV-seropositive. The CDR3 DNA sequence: TGTGCCAGCAGCTTGAGGGGAGAAGCTTTCTTT. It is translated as CASSLRGEAFF.